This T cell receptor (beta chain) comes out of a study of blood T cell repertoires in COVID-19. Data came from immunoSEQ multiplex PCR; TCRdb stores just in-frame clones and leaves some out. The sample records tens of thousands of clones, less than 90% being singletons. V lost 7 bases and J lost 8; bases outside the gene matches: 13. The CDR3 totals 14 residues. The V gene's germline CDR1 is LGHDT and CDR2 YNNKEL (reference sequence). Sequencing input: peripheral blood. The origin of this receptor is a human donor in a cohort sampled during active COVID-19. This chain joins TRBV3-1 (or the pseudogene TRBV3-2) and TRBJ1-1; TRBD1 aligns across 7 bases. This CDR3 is CASTVRRTGVEAFF. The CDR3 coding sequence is TGTGCCAGCACCGTCCGGCGGACAGGAGTAGAAGCTTTCTTT.